The clone carrying this T cell receptor beta chain appeared a single time. The antigen is not known. The CDR3 has 14 amino acids. Germline V gives CDR1 LNHDA, CDR2 SQIVND (reference sequence). V shed 5 bases, J shed 5 bases, and the junction held 7 bases outside the gene matches. Assay used: immunoSEQ multiplex PCR; TCRdb lists only in-frame clones, some missing. The data show about 2,200,000 clones, 85% to 95% seen once. CD45RO-negative, CCR7-selected cells formed the naive CD8 fraction, which excluded terminally differentiated effector memory CD45RA+ cells. This sample was taken from a study of shared clonotypes between healthy human individuals. Study-level findings and limits: Compared with memory subsets, naive subsets generally had larger estimated richness.

This clonotype originated in a young man in good health. Some clones in this sample may be carry-over from other donors' samples. Sequenced material: naive CD8+ T cells from PBMCs. This chain joins TRBV19 and TRBJ2-7; 9 nucleotides match TRBD2. The CDR3 DNA is TGTGCCAGTAGTTTCGGACTAGCGCCCAACGAGCAGTACTTC. Protein: CASSFGLAPNEQYF.